Presented here are 27 T cell receptor beta chains from one specimen sequenced in a study of OX40 agonist ivuxolimab in advanced cancers. Clones were sequenced by immunoSEQ multiplex PCR, and TCRdb holds only the in-frame ones, with some missing. The table has fewer than 25,000 clones, less than 90% seen once. This material consisted of CD4+ or CD8+ T cells sorted from blood, taken in a trial of the OX40 agonist ivuxolimab. These receptors came from an adult with an advanced solid tumor such as melanoma, head and neck, liver or kidney cancer.

V gene TRBV10-2 combines with J gene TRBJ1-4; D is unclear. CDR3 length equals 14 residues. CDR1 WSHSY and CDR2 SAAADI come from the germline V gene. Trimming left V 0 bases short and J 3 bases short, with 5 bases between. Here the CDR3 reads CASSESGPNEKLFF. DNA of the CDR3: TGCGCCAGCAGTGAGTCGGGTCCTAATGAAAAACTGTTTTTT.

V usage is TRBV5-4 and J usage is TRBJ2-7, with D perhaps TRBD1 or TRBD2 (5 bases each). V was cut by 0 bases and J by 5 bases, with 12 bases left in between. The CDR3 has 14 amino acids. Per germline, CDR1 SGHNT and CDR2 YYREEE (reference sequence). The CDR3 protein is CASSLVGTFDEQYF. The CDR3 DNA is TGTGCCAGCAGCTTGGTCGGGACCTTTGACGAGCAGTACTTC.

This clone was seen a handful of times. The rearrangement links TRBV5-6 to TRBJ2-7; 7 positions agree with TRBD1. From germline, CDR1 is SGHDT and CDR2 YYEEEE. This CDR3 comprises 15 residues. V lost 3 bases to trimming and J lost 5 bases; unmatched junction nucleotides: 11. CDR3 sequence (DNA): TGTGCCAGCAGCTCTGACAGGGCCCCTCGGAACGAGCAGTACTTC. Translated, it gives CASSSDRAPRNEQYF. The whole variable domain, filled in from reference TRBV5-6 and TRBJ2-7, reads DAGVTQSPTHLIKTRGQQVTLRCSPKSGHDTVSWYQQALGQGPQFIFQYYEEEERQRGNFPDRFSGHQFPNYSSELNVNALLLGDSALYLCASSSDRAPRNEQYFGPGTRLTVT.

V usage is TRBV27 and J usage is TRBJ2-7; 12 bases are shared with TRBD2. V shed 6 bases and J 5 bases; nucleotides not matched to a gene: 8. Germline values: CDR1 MNHEY, CDR2 SMNVEV (reference sequence). This CDR3 has 15 residues. The CDR3 region is CASSPTSGRMHEQYF. Written as DNA, the CDR3 is TGTGCCAGCAGCCCCACTAGCGGGAGGATGCACGAGCAGTACTTC.

The DNA of the CDR3 is TGTGCCAGCTCACCAGGGACGGCGAACACCGGGGAGCTGTTTTTT. Translation: CASSPGTANTGELFF. This chain links TRBV18 with TRBJ2-2, with D perhaps TRBD1 or TRBD2 (5 bases each). The CDR3 runs 15 residues. The ends were cut back, 2 bases at V and 0 bases at J, with 7 bases in the middle. Per germline, CDR1 KGHSH and CDR2 LQKENI. Using reference TRBV18 and TRBJ2-2 for the parts outside the CDR3, the full variable domain is NAGVMQNPRHLVRRRGQEARLRCSPMKGHSHVYWYRQLPEEGLKFMVYLQKENIIDESGMPKERFSAEFPKEGPSILRIQQVVRGDSAAYFCASSPGTANTGELFFGEGSRLTVL.

The chain employs TRBV6-5 and TRBJ2-5, with D possibly matching TRBD2 (6 bases). The germline gives CDR1 MNHEY, CDR2 SVGAGI. This CDR3 has 14 residues. Between the trimmed V and J ends, which lost 6 bases and 5 bases, there was a span of 16 bases. The CDR3 protein is CASRETRGGETQYF. CDR3 DNA: TGTGCCAGCAGGGAAACGAGAGGAGGGGAGACCCAGTACTTC.

This clone was observed a single time. This sequence joins TRBV25-1 and TRBJ2-1; D possibly corresponds to TRBD1 (6 bases). V lost 0 bases and J 0 bases, leaving 6 bases between the germline ends. Germline CDR1 reads MGHDK; CDR2 reads SYGVNS. This CDR3 region has 15 residues. The CDR3 region is CASSEYRGSYNEQFF. The CDR3 DNA reads TGTGCCAGCAGTGAATACAGGGGCTCCTACAATGAGCAGTTCTTC.

CDR3 residues: CASSLEAGGPAQYF. Written as DNA, the CDR3 is TGTGCCAGCAGCTTAGAAGCGGGGGGGCCGGCCCAGTACTTC. The chain carries TRBV7-9 and TRBJ2-5; 10 bases map to TRBD2. The CDR3 loop spans 14 amino acids. J was trimmed by 9 bases and V by 1 base; bases with no gene match: 5. Germline CDR1 is SEHNR and CDR2 is FQNEAQ (reference sequence).

The genes are TRBV7-6 and TRBJ2-2; D is unclear. CDR1 and CDR2 (germline): SGHVS, FNYEAQ. V lost 5 bases, J lost 4 bases, and 8 bases lay in between. There are 13 residues in the CDR3. The CDR3 is CASSPWGTGELFF. Here the CDR3 DNA reads TGTGCCAGCAGCCCCTGGGGCACCGGGGAGCTGTTTTTT.

The rearrangement uses TRBV30 and TRBJ1-4; 7 positions agree with TRBD1. This CDR3 is 13 amino acids long. Trimming removed 2 bases from V and 6 bases from J; junction bases left unmatched: 3. Germline CDR1 reads GTSNPN; CDR2 reads SVGIG (reference sequence). CDR3 coding DNA: TGTGCCTGGAGTAGACAGGGAGATGAAAAACTGTTTTTT. This gives the protein CAWSRQGDEKLFF.

The chain links TRBV7-2 to TRBJ1-2; 8 bases align to TRBD1. V trimming: 1 base; J trimming: 4 bases; junction bases outside the gene matches: 2. Germline loops: CDR1 SGHTA, CDR2 FQGNSA. This CDR3 spans 14 amino acids. The CDR3 sequence: CASSLVGQGYGYTF. The CDR3 nucleotides are TGTGCCAGCAGCTTAGTTGGACAGGGCTATGGCTACACCTTC.

The chain recombines TRBV5-4 with TRBJ1-1; no firm D call. With 0 bases removed from V and 3 bases from J, the gap between germline ends came to 6 bases. In germline, CDR1 is SGHNT, CDR2 YYREEE (reference sequence). This CDR3 has 13 residues. CDR3: CASSLERDTEAFF. DNA for the CDR3: TGTGCCAGCAGCTTGGAGAGGGACACTGAAGCTTTCTTT.

The V call is TRBV30, the J call TRBJ2-3; 12 positions match TRBD1. The CDR3 extends over 14 amino acids. After removal of 4 bases from V and 6 bases from J, the junction contained 5 bases not matched to a gene. Looked up from germline, CDR1 is GTSNPN and CDR2 is SVGIG (reference sequence). The CDR3 sequence: CAWKGTGGADTQYF. For the CDR3, the DNA is TGTGCCTGGAAAGGGACAGGGGGCGCGGATACGCAGTATTTT.

This clone appeared once. This chain connects TRBV29-1 to TRBJ2-1, with 7 positions matching TRBD2. Germline V gives CDR1 SQVTM, CDR2 ANQGSEA. Trimming took 7 bases from V and 0 from J; bases not matched to a gene: 6. The CDR3 totals 14 residues. The CDR3 sequence: CSATGLDSYNEQFF. Written as DNA, the CDR3 is TGCAGCGCCACTGGACTAGACTCCTACAATGAGCAGTTCTTC.

The J gene is TRBJ1-2, the V gene TRBV7-2; the D gene is possibly TRBD1 (6 bases). The V gene's germline CDR1 is SGHTA and CDR2 FQGNSA. V lost 1 base and J 0 bases, leaving 6 bases between the germline ends. The CDR3 sequence is 14 residues long. CDR3 residues: CASSLGQANYGYTF. CDR3 bases: TGTGCCAGCAGCTTAGGACAGGCTAACTATGGCTACACCTTC.

V and J are TRBV19 and TRBJ1-1, with D uncertain. Trimming stripped 5 bases from V and 5 bases from J, with 18 bases between. CDR1 and CDR2 (germline): LNHDA, SQIVND (reference sequence). The CDR3 runs 15 residues. The chain's CDR3 is CASSAYLARETEAFF. The DNA for the CDR3 is TGTGCCAGTAGTGCGTATCTCGCGAGGGAAACTGAAGCTTTCTTT.

This rearrangement joins TRBV9 to TRBJ2-1; the D gene is possibly TRBD1 (6 bases). Trimming pared 0 bases from V and 4 bases from J, leaving 11 bases between. This CDR3 region has 15 residues. Germline CDR1 reads SGDLS; CDR2 reads YYNGEE. CDR3 DNA: TGTGCCAGCAGCGTAGGTAGGGGGTCTTACAATGAGCAGTTCTTC. Residues: CASSVGRGSYNEQFF.

This clone showed up just once. The chain has TRBV6-1 and TRBJ1-5; TRBD1 might be the D (5 bases). In germline, CDR1 is MNHNS, CDR2 SASEGT. The CDR3 is 15 residues long. Trimming cost V 5 bases and J 5 bases, with 16 bases left between them. DNA for the CDR3: TGTGCCAGCAGTCGGGTGGCGGGGCACGATCAGCCCCAGCATTTT. Its translation is CASSRVAGHDQPQHF.

The chain has TRBV10-3 and TRBJ2-5; 11 nucleotides line up with TRBD2. The germline CDR1 and CDR2 sequences are ENHRY and SYGVKD. The CDR3 extends over 16 amino acids. Unmatched junction bases numbered 6, after V lost 5 bases and J lost 1 base. In DNA, the CDR3 is TGTGCCATCAGTCAGATTAGCGGGGGGGCCCAAGAGACCCAGTACTTC. Translated, it gives CAISQISGGAQETQYF.

The V and J genes are TRBV19 and TRBJ2-3, with D possibly being TRBD1 (5 bases). Trimming pared 5 bases from V and 0 bases from J, leaving 9 bases between. The CDR3 contains 14 residues. Germline CDR1 LNHDA, CDR2 SQIVND (reference sequence). This CDR3 is CASSSQGSTDTQYF. The CDR3, as DNA: TGTGCCAGTAGTTCCCAGGGAAGCACAGATACGCAGTATTTT.

The J gene is TRBJ2-7, the V gene TRBV11-2; possibly TRBD1 for D (5 bases). Germline CDR1 is SGHAT and CDR2 is FQNNGV. Trimming stripped 1 base from V and 7 bases from J, with 14 bases between. This CDR3 spans 14 amino acids. This CDR3 is CASSLVQGGNEQYF. The CDR3 nucleotides read TGTGCCAGCAGCTTAGTTCAGGGTGGGAATGAGCAGTACTTC.

The rearrangement joins TRBV19 to TRBJ2-3; D may correspond to TRBD1 or TRBD2 (6 bases each). Per germline, CDR1 LNHDA and CDR2 SQIVND (reference sequence). The CDR3 has 16 amino acids. V lost 5 bases and J 7 bases, leaving 22 bases between the germline ends. In DNA form, the CDR3 reads TGTGCCAGTAGTTTTCGGGGGCCAATAGTGGCCTATACGCAGTATTTT. It translates to CASSFRGPIVAYTQYF.

The J gene is TRBJ2-1, the V gene TRBV6-4, with 9 bases matching TRBD1. The germline gives CDR1 MRHNA, CDR2 SNTAGT. V lost 2 bases, J lost 1 base, and 3 bases stayed unmatched. The CDR3 loop spans 16 amino acids. The CDR3 reads CASSDETGGSYNEQFF. CDR3 coding DNA: TGTGCCAGCAGTGACGAGACAGGGGGATCCTACAATGAGCAGTTCTTC.

The chain carries TRBV6-6 and TRBJ2-7; D ambiguous. Germline V CDR1 and CDR2: MNHNY, SVGAGI (reference sequence). The CDR3 sequence is 11 residues long. With 4 bases removed from V and 0 bases from J, the gap between germline ends came to 1 base. The CDR3 DNA reads TGTGCCAGCAGTTTCTCCTACGAGCAGTACTTC. Encoded protein: CASSFSYEQYF.

The gene calls are TRBV7-2 and TRBJ1-1, with a possible D match to TRBD1 (5 bases). CDR1 and CDR2 from the germline V gene are SGHTA and FQGNSA. V lost 2 bases to trimming and J lost 6 bases, with 13 bases between them. CDR3 length: 14 residues. CDR3 sequence: CASSLPGGWAEAFF. DNA for the CDR3: TGTGCCAGCAGCTTACCGGGGGGGTGGGCTGAAGCTTTCTTT.

V gene TRBV7-9 combines with J gene TRBJ1-1; no reliable D call. The CDR3 runs to 13 residues. Germline V gene lookup returns CDR1 SEHNR and CDR2 FQNEAQ (reference sequence). Deletions cut 3 bases from V and 1 base from J, with 6 bases between. CDR3 in amino acids: CASSFQENTEAFF. The CDR3, as DNA: TGTGCCAGCAGCTTCCAAGAGAACACTGAAGCTTTCTTT.

The chain employs TRBV18 and TRBJ2-2; 16 bases align to TRBD2. This CDR3 spans 17 amino acids. Germline CDR1 KGHSH, CDR2 LQKENI. V dropped 2 bases and J dropped 6; count of bases not matched to a gene: 3. The CDR3 sequence is CASSPGTSGRAAGELFF. Written as DNA, the CDR3 is TGTGCCAGCTCACCAGGGACTAGCGGGAGGGCCGCCGGGGAGCTGTTTTTT.